This T cell receptor beta chain was sequenced during a study of blood T cell repertoires in COVID-19. Study background: The analysed material was cDNA or gDNA that came from T cells, B-cell-depleted T cells, or PBMCs.

Germline V gene data show CDR1 as SGHRS and CDR2 as YFSETQ. The CDR3 sequence is 16 residues long. V was trimmed by 4 bases and J by 3 bases, leaving 20 bases between them. TCRdb keeps only in-frame clones here, not all; method: immunoSEQ multiplex PCR. Of roughly 400,000 clones in the sample, roughly nine tenths were seen once. This sequence originates from a woman in her twenties or thirties who had recovered from COVID-19. Sequenced sample: PBMCs or T cells enriched from blood (not recorded which). The chain combines TRBV5-1 with TRBJ2-7, with TRBD1 as a possible D gene (5 bases). The CDR3 nucleotides are TGCGCCAGCAGCCTAAGGGAACCAGACAGCTACTACGAGCAGTACTTC. This gives the protein CASSLREPDSYYEQYF.